This T cell receptor beta chain was obtained from a study of cytomegalovirus exposure and HLA in healthy donors. About the research overall: Assignment to the Caucasian-associated ancestry cluster applied to more than 75% of the approximately 360 genotyped donors. General observations from the study: Highly shared sequence variants in one cluster were likely a sequencing artifact. In vitro assays verified that three CMV-associated chains recognized CMV antigens specifically. The authors later found HLA-associated TCR beta chains more clonally expanded than equally common others.

A note on this clone: The antigen is undetermined.

The CDR3 sequence is 15 residues long. Germline CDR1 reads SNHLY; CDR2 reads FYNNEI. V was pared by 4 bases and J by 8 bases, with 6 bases of the junction left unmatched. The primer mix had 60 Vbeta and 13 Jbeta primers. Measured with immunoSEQ multiplex PCR; TCRdb has only the in-frame clones, and not every one. Altogether 150,000 to 200,000 clones are present, 79% being singletons, with the ten largest covering 1.5% to 2%. The clonotype comes from a woman aged 50 to 60 in good health and CMV-seronegative. The chain couples TRBV2 to TRBJ2-2; 11 bases map to TRBD2. The sample was PBMCs. The CDR3 DNA follows: TGTGCCAGCAGTGGTAGACTAGCGGGATCGGGGGAGCTGTTTTTT. Protein product: CASSGRLAGSGELFF.